Following are 21 T cell receptor beta chains from one sample sequenced in a study of T cell repertoires in cytomegalovirus infection. No antigens are known for them. A single record per CDR3 protein comes from TCRdb applying MiXCR to the reads. The data hold about half a million distinct CDR3 sequences, with about two fifths observed a single time. The specimen comprised cultured PBMCs, sampled from culture after CMV antigen stimulation. These receptors originate from a human donor in good health (CMV status not recorded). Some clones in this sample may be carry-over from other donors' samples.

The CDR3 region has the DNA TGTGCCAGCATCCAACGGCAGGGCCCCTACGAGCAGTACTTC. Residues: CASIQRQGPYEQYF. This chain connects TRBV6-1 to TRBJ2-7; TRBD1 is a possible D gene (5 bases). This CDR3 contains 14 residues. Trimming shortened V by 7 bases and J by 2 bases, and 15 bases separated the two germline ends. Germline V gene lookup returns CDR1 MNHNS and CDR2 SASEGT.

The V gene is TRBV7-9, the J gene TRBJ1-1; D is undetermined. Germline CDR1 is SEHNR and CDR2 is FQNEAQ (reference sequence). The V end lost 4 bases, the J end lost 11 bases, and 14 bases lay between the germline ends. The CDR3 spans 12 residues. The CDR3 nucleotides read TGTGCCAGCAGCTCTGAAGCCCGGGTGGCTTTCTTT. Residues: CASSSEARVAFF.

This clonotype was found a few times. The chain has TRBV11-2 and TRBJ1-1, with unresolved D. Deletions cut 0 bases from V and 4 bases from J, with 9 bases between. There are 14 residues in the CDR3. Germline V CDR1 and CDR2: SGHAT, FQNNGV. The CDR3 reads CASSLDGFLTEAFF. The DNA of the CDR3 is TGTGCCAGCAGCTTAGACGGGTTCCTCACTGAAGCTTTCTTT. The full variable domain, completed using reference TRBV11-2 and TRBJ1-1, is EAGVAQSPRYKIIEKRQSVAFWCNPISGHATLYWYQQILGQGPKLLIQFQNNGVVDDSQLPKDRFSAERLKGVDSTLKIQPAKLEDSAVYLCASSLDGFLTEAFFGQGTRLTVV.

This clonotype has just a few counts. The rearrangement links TRBV6-2 or TRBV6-3 to TRBJ1-5, with TRBD1 identical over 11 bases. The CDR3 contains 15 residues. Losses at the gene ends were 5 bases for V and 6 bases for J; bases not matched to a gene: 6. Germline V lookup: CDR1 MNHEY, CDR2 SVGEGT. The CDR3 sequence is CASSHRDRGFQPQHF. The CDR3 DNA reads TGTGCCAGCAGTCACCGGGACAGGGGGTTTCAGCCCCAGCATTTT.

The V call is TRBV19, the J call TRBJ2-7; 10 nucleotides match TRBD1. This CDR3 has 15 residues. The V gene end was trimmed by 3 bases and the J gene end by 4 bases; junction bases not matched to a gene: 6. Germline values: CDR1 LNHDA, CDR2 SQIVND (reference sequence). CDR3 sequence reads: CASSIQTGGEYEQYF. The CDR3 coding sequence is TGTGCCAGTAGTATCCAGACAGGGGGCGAATACGAGCAGTACTTC.

The chain recombines TRBV5-1 with TRBJ1-1; 9 bases are shared with TRBD1. V lost 0 bases, J lost 6 bases, and 12 bases stayed unmatched. CDR1 and CDR2 (germline): SGHRS, YFSETQ. This CDR3 is built from 17 residues. DNA for the CDR3: TGCGCCAGCAGCTTGGAGGGACAGGGAGCCAAGGACGCTGAAGCTTTCTTT. Its protein is CASSLEGQGAKDAEAFF.

V gene TRBV11-2 combines with J gene TRBJ2-2; TRBD1 matches 11 bases. CDR3 length: 15 amino acids. V lost 5 bases and J lost 7; bases outside the gene matches: 6. Germline CDR1 SGHAT, CDR2 FQNNGV. This chain's CDR3 is CASSLGQGAGGELFF. DNA for the CDR3: TGTGCCAGCAGCCTTGGACAGGGGGCTGGCGGGGAGCTGTTTTTT.

The chain is built from TRBV6-5 and TRBJ1-1; D is possibly TRBD1 (5 bases). V lost 0 bases, J lost 7 bases, and 12 bases lay in between. This CDR3 is built from 14 residues. Germline V gives CDR1 MNHEY, CDR2 SVGAGI. The CDR3 here is CASSYSQGAGEAFF. CDR3 bases: TGTGCCAGCAGTTACTCGCAGGGTGCGGGTGAAGCTTTCTTT.

In its sample, this clonotype was seen a few times. The V call is TRBV12-3 or TRBV12-4, the J call TRBJ1-5; maybe TRBD1 (5 bases). V lost 6 bases and J lost 2, with 17 bases in between. This CDR3 has 16 amino acids. The chain's CDR3 is CASSTGGGGGNQPQHF. CDR3 in DNA: TGTGCCAGCAGCACCGGGGGGGGGGGAGGCAATCAGCCCCAGCATTTT.

DNA for the CDR3: TGTGCCACCGAACAGGAACGCAATGAGCAGTTCTTC. It codes for CATEQERNEQFF. The chain is built from TRBV15 and TRBJ2-1; possibly TRBD1 for D (5 bases). From germline, CDR1 is LNHNV and CDR2 YYDKDF (reference sequence). The CDR3 is 12 amino acids. V was cut by 8 bases and J by 6 bases, with 11 bases left in between.

In this sample, this clonotype turned up a few times. This chain connects TRBV20-1 to TRBJ2-5; D may match TRBD1 or TRBD2 (5 bases each). Germline V CDR1 and CDR2: DFQATT, SNEGSKA (reference sequence). The CDR3 is made up of 13 amino acids. V was clipped by 2 bases and J by 2 bases, with 9 bases between them. Here the CDR3 DNA reads TGCAGTGCTAGACTTTGGGGGCAAGAGACCCAGTACTTC. This translates into CSARLWGQETQYF.

J is TRBJ2-7 and V is TRBV11-2; D not certain. The CDR3 spans 13 residues. Germline values: CDR1 SGHAT, CDR2 FQNNGV. The V gene lost 5 bases and the J gene lost 4 bases, with 12 bases spanning the gap. CDR3 sequence reads: CASSPELWYEQYF. The CDR3, as DNA: TGTGCCAGCAGCCCAGAGCTCTGGTACGAGCAGTACTTC.

Ten or more counts support this clonotype. V usage is TRBV7-2 and J usage is TRBJ2-3; D possibly corresponds to TRBD2 (5 bases). Germline V gene lookup returns CDR1 SGHTA and CDR2 FQGNSA. CDR3 length: 14 amino acids. Trimming cost V 0 bases and J 4 bases, with 8 bases left between them. Here the CDR3 reads CASSLASGADTQYF. Here the CDR3 DNA reads TGTGCCAGCAGCTTAGCGTCCGGGGCAGATACGCAGTATTTT.

The genes are TRBV9 and TRBJ1-5; possibly TRBD1 for D (6 bases). V lost 3 bases and J lost 9, with 10 bases in between. Germline CDR1 and CDR2: SGDLS and YYNGEE. CDR3 length: 12 residues. The CDR3 loop is CASSGGGGPQHF. CDR3 in DNA: TGTGCCAGCAGCGGAGGGGGTGGGCCCCAGCATTTT. The full variable domain, completed using reference TRBV9 and TRBJ1-5, is DSGVTQTPKHLITATGQRVTLRCSPRSGDLSVYWYQQSLDQGLQFLIQYYNGEERAKGNILERFSAQQFPDLHSELNLSSLELGDSALYFCASSGGGGPQHFGDGTRLSIL.

J is TRBJ2-1 and V is TRBV7-6, with D perhaps being TRBD1 or TRBD2 (5 bases each). CDR3 length equals 15 residues. Germline CDR1 is SGHVS and CDR2 is FNYEAQ. Trimming shortened V by 5 bases and J by 5 bases, and 16 bases separated the two germline ends. CDR3 in amino acids: CASSLTGTTNNEQFF. For the CDR3, the DNA is TGTGCCAGCAGCCTAACCGGGACCACCAACAATGAGCAGTTCTTC.

V usage is TRBV10-1 and J usage is TRBJ2-5; TRBD2 matches 8 bases. The CDR3 runs to 17 residues. V shed 6 bases, J shed 3 bases, and the junction held 15 bases outside the gene matches. Germline loops: CDR1 WNHNN, CDR2 SYGVQD (reference sequence). The CDR3 DNA sequence: TGCGCCAGCAGCCCAAGCGGGAGCGGTCGGGCCAAAGAGACCCAGTACTTC. It encodes CASSPSGSGRAKETQYF.

The J gene is TRBJ1-4, the V gene TRBV5-1; D may be TRBD1 (6 bases). Germline V gene lookup returns CDR1 SGHRS and CDR2 YFSETQ. Trimming removed 0 bases at V and 5 bases at J, with 11 bases between. This CDR3 region has 15 residues. The CDR3 protein is CASSLDGQRNEKLFF. CDR3 in DNA: TGCGCCAGCAGCTTGGACGGACAGCGGAATGAAAAACTGTTTTTT.

V is TRBV6-5 and J is TRBJ1-2; D not resolved. Germline V gene sequence: CDR1 MNHEY, CDR2 SVGAGI. The CDR3 runs to 11 residues. The ends were cut back, 7 bases at V and 0 bases at J, with 3 bases in the middle. CDR3 DNA sequence: TGTGCCAGCAAGTCTAACTATGGCTACACCTTC. Its translation: CASKSNYGYTF.

The chain uses TRBV3-1 and TRBJ2-7; 8 nucleotides line up with TRBD1. CDR1 is LGHDT and CDR2 is YNNKEL in the germline V gene (reference sequence). The V segment lost 2 bases and the J segment 5 bases; nucleotides outside the gene matches: 8. This CDR3 comprises 15 residues. CDR3: CASSQRQGLGDEQYF. The CDR3 nucleotides are TGTGCCAGCAGCCAAAGACAGGGGTTAGGCGACGAGCAGTACTTC.

The chain combines TRBV7-9 with TRBJ1-5, with TRBD1 matching over 8 bases. Unmatched junction bases numbered 8, after V lost 4 bases and J lost 6 bases. Per germline, CDR1 SEHNR and CDR2 FQNEAQ (reference sequence). This CDR3 comprises 15 residues. CDR3 residues: CASSSDRAYGQPQHF. CDR3 in DNA: TGTGCCAGCAGCTCGGACAGGGCTTACGGTCAGCCCCAGCATTTT.

The chain employs TRBV11-2 and TRBJ1-3, with unresolved D. The V gene lost 5 bases and the J gene lost 4 bases, with 12 bases spanning the gap. CDR1 is SGHAT, CDR2 FQNNGV, per germline. There are 14 residues in the CDR3. The CDR3 DNA follows: TGTGCCAGCAGCCCCCGATTCTCCGGAAACACCATATATTTT. Its translation: CASSPRFSGNTIYF.